This TCR beta chain comes out of a study of OX40 agonist ivuxolimab in advanced cancers. General study results and limits: At 0.1 to 3.0 mg/kg, CD4+ and CD8+ blood T cells expanded clonally by week 6. Averaged across samples, CD8+ T cells carried more expanded clones than CD4+ did.

The germline V gene encodes CDR1 SGHDT and CDR2 YYEEEE. The CDR3 runs 15 residues. The V end lost 2 bases, the J end lost 3 bases, and 14 bases lay between the germline ends. Sequenced by immunoSEQ multiplex PCR; TCRdb stores in-frame clones only, minus some. The top ten hold 15% to 20% of the sample, which has about 75,000 clones, about 85% seen once. In regard to this clone: Its specificity is not known.

Autoimmune disease history or systemic immunosuppression was exclusionary. The gene calls are TRBV5-6 and TRBJ1-2; unclear D gene. This sample comprised CD4+ or CD8+ T cells sorted from blood, obtained in a trial of the OX40 agonist ivuxolimab. This clonotype originated in an adult with an advanced solid tumor such as melanoma, head and neck, liver or kidney cancer. The DNA of the CDR3 is TGTGCCAGCAGCTTAAGGGTTTTTCTGGACTATGGCTACACCTTC. Residues: CASSLRVFLDYGYTF.